The 17 T cell receptor beta chains in this list originate from one sample, sequenced in a study of low-dose radiotherapy and immunotherapy resistance in tumors. With TRAV- and TRBV-specific primers, first-strand cDNA was made, covering the alpha and beta chains. Using a constant-region primer together with a V-primer adapter, TCRs were subjected to roughly 20 PCR cycles of amplification. TCRdb called the reads again in MiXCR, with one record for every CDR3 protein. The data show 18,000 or so distinct CDR3 sequences, around 72% seen once. The receptors here all came from a human donor with advanced metastatic prostate, ovarian, gallbladder or colorectal cancer (not recorded which). This table probably holds off-target reads from a library built for another chain.

V and J are TRBV5-1 and TRBJ2-7, with D perhaps TRBD1 (6 bases). The CDR3 length is 14 residues. The germline V and J ends were trimmed by 4 bases and 3 bases, with 14 bases remaining between them. Per the germline V gene, CDR1 is SGHRS and CDR2 is YFSETQ. The CDR3 coding sequence is TGCGCCAGCAGCCATCAGGGGTCCCACTACGAGCAGTACTTC. This gives the protein CASSHQGSHYEQYF.

The chain combines TRBV7-6 with TRBJ1-1, with D possibly matching TRBD1 (6 bases). The V and J ends lost 5 bases and 5 bases respectively, with 21 bases between them. The CDR3 length is 16 residues. In germline, CDR1 is SGHVS, CDR2 FNYEAQ. This CDR3 reads CASSPQGLMRGTEAFF. The CDR3 nucleotides read TGTGCCAGCAGCCCCCAGGGATTGATGAGGGGGACTGAAGCTTTCTTT.

The chain has TRBV7-2 and TRBJ2-2, with 7 nucleotides matching TRBD1. This CDR3 region has 16 residues. CDR1 and CDR2 from the germline V gene are SGHTA and FQGNSA. Trimming removed 1 base from V and 6 bases from J; junction bases left unmatched: 8. CDR3 bases: TGTGCCAGCAGCTTAGTAGGGGGTAGGGGGCCCGGGGAGCTGTTTTTT. The encoded protein is CASSLVGGRGPGELFF.

The chain recombines TRBV5-1 with TRBJ2-7; 13 bases align to TRBD2. V lost 4 bases, J lost 2 bases, and 3 bases stayed unmatched. Germline V CDR1 and CDR2: SGHRS, YFSETQ. There are 15 residues in the CDR3. This CDR3 is CASSLGTSGAYEQYF. The CDR3, as DNA: TGCGCCAGCAGCCTCGGGACTAGCGGGGCCTACGAGCAGTACTTC.

The rearrangement uses TRBV5-4 and TRBJ2-3; no clear D. The CDR3 length is 16 residues. Looked up from germline, CDR1 is SGHNT and CDR2 is YYREEE (reference sequence). V lost 2 bases and J lost 0, with 13 bases in between. This CDR3 is CASSFHAISSTDTQYF. The CDR3 region has the DNA TGTGCCAGCAGCTTCCACGCGATCTCTAGCACAGATACGCAGTATTTT.

V and J are TRBV30 and TRBJ2-1; 9 nucleotides line up with TRBD2. The CDR3 is 14 amino acids. Trimming cost V 4 bases and J 3 bases; bases outside gene matches: 4. The germline V gene has CDR1 GTSNPN and CDR2 SVGIG (reference sequence). CDR3: CAWNSGSFYNEQFF. CDR3 in DNA: TGTGCCTGGAATAGCGGGAGCTTCTACAATGAGCAGTTCTTC.

The chain links TRBV6-2 or TRBV6-3 to TRBJ1-5; D remains unclear. The CDR3 runs 13 residues. V shed 8 bases and J shed 8 bases, with 16 bases lying between them. CDR1 and CDR2 (germline): MNHEY, SVGEGT. This chain's CDR3 is CASWAGMLEPQHF. CDR3 in DNA: TGTGCCAGCTGGGCGGGGATGTTAGAGCCCCAGCATTTT.

This clonotype was counted a few times. The chain employs TRBV5-4 and TRBJ2-1; D is perhaps TRBD2 (6 bases). Deletions cut 4 bases from V and 4 bases from J, with 15 bases between. Germline V gives CDR1 SGHNT, CDR2 YYREEE (reference sequence). The CDR3 consists of 15 residues. The CDR3 bases are TGTGCCAGCAGCATGGGACTGGTGGAATACAATGAGCAGTTCTTC. Translated, it gives CASSMGLVEYNEQFF.

The chain recombines TRBV10-2 with TRBJ2-6; D might be TRBD2 (6 bases). The length of the CDR3 is 15 residues. V lost 6 bases, J lost 2 bases, and 11 bases lay in between. CDR1 and CDR2 from the germline V gene are WSHSY and SAAADI. In nucleotides, the CDR3 is TGCGCCAGCAGCGGTTCGGGGGCTGGGGCCAACGTCCTGACTTTC. It translates to CASSGSGAGANVLTF.

CDR3 bases: TGTGCCAGCAGGACTAATTTTGAAGCTTTCTTT. It translates to CASRTNFEAFF. V and J are TRBV28 and TRBJ1-1; D is unresolved. Germline V lookup: CDR1 MDHEN, CDR2 SYDVKM. This CDR3 has 11 amino acids. The V end was cut by 6 bases, the J end by 7 bases, with 9 bases between.

This clonotype was seen more than once but under ten times. J is TRBJ2-2 and V is TRBV2, with D tentatively TRBD1 (5 bases). V lost 4 bases to trimming and J lost 0 bases, with 12 bases between them. The CDR3 is 16 amino acids. CDR1 SNHLY and CDR2 FYNNEI come from the germline V gene. The CDR3 region has the DNA TGTGCCAGCAGTGCGGGCCTGACAGCGAACACCGGGGAGCTGTTTTTT. It specifies CASSAGLTANTGELFF.

The rearrangement joins TRBV6-1 to TRBJ2-5, with TRBD2 matching 9 bases. There are 14 residues in the CDR3. CDR1 MNHNS and CDR2 SASEGT come from the germline V gene. The junction had 6 bases not matched to a gene; V was cut back by 5 bases and J by 5 bases. The CDR3 DNA is TGTGCCAGCAGTCTCCCTAGCGGGGCGGAGACCCAGTACTTC. Its translation: CASSLPSGAETQYF.

The chain uses TRBV24-1 and TRBJ2-3; 9 nucleotides align to TRBD1. The V gene's germline CDR1 is KGHDR and CDR2 SFDVKD. J lost 6 bases, V lost 3 bases, and 6 bases had no gene match. The CDR3 loop spans 15 amino acids. The CDR3 sequence is CATSDPGQGTDTQYF. Written as DNA, the CDR3 is TGTGCCACCAGTGATCCCGGACAGGGGACGGATACGCAGTATTTT.

The chain recombines TRBV5-5 with TRBJ1-4; no clear D gene. Trimming cost V 5 bases and J 0 bases, with 8 bases left between them. CDR3 size: 14 residues. The V gene's germline CDR1 is SGHKS and CDR2 YYEKEE (reference sequence). The CDR3 loop is CASSWTATNEKLFF. As DNA, the CDR3 is TGTGCCAGCAGTTGGACGGCAACTAATGAAAAACTGTTTTTT.

The rearrangement joins TRBV3-1 to TRBJ2-7; D unclear. CDR3 size: 14 residues. The V end lost 0 bases, the J end lost 4 bases, and 10 bases lay between the germline ends. Germline loops: CDR1 LGHDT, CDR2 YNNKEL (reference sequence). The CDR3 protein is CASSQDLPGYEQYF. CDR3 coding DNA: TGTGCCAGCAGCCAAGATCTTCCGGGTTACGAGCAGTACTTC.

V gene TRBV7-6 combines with J gene TRBJ2-3; 8 nucleotides match TRBD1. CDR3 size: 15 residues. CDR1 is SGHVS, CDR2 FNYEAQ, per germline. V dropped 5 bases and J dropped 2; count of bases not matched to a gene: 6. CDR3 nucleotides: TGTGCCAGCAGCCTCTTGGACAGGGCCACAGATACGCAGTATTTT. Translating gives CASSLLDRATDTQYF.

This clonotype was detected only a few times. This rearrangement joins TRBV14 to TRBJ2-3; a weak D match, TRBD1 (6 bases). CDR1 and CDR2 from the germline V gene are SGHDN and FVKESK. With 5 bases removed from V and 1 base from J, the gap between germline ends came to 13 bases. CDR3 length: 15 amino acids. The CDR3 spells CASSTGIVGTDTQYF. As DNA, the CDR3 is TGTGCCAGCAGCACAGGGATTGTAGGCACAGATACGCAGTATTTT.